The rows below give T cell receptor beta chains drawn from one sample of a study of cytomegalovirus exposure and HLA in healthy donors. Data came from immunoSEQ multiplex PCR; TCRdb stores just in-frame clones and leaves some out. Among over 150,000 clones listed, around 86% were seen once. Input material: PBMCs. These receptors all stem from a man in his fifties in good health and CMV-seronegative. The conserved cysteine and the conserved F or W are not part of the CDR3 here.

v_gene: TRBV7-2
j_gene: TRBJ2-5
CDR3aa: ASSLGGLAEETQY

v_gene: TRBV15
j_gene: TRBJ1-5
CDR3aa: ATAYSNQPQH

v_gene: TRBV30
j_gene: TRBJ2-3
CDR3aa: ASNPGLAGGEQY

v_gene: TRBV5-8
j_gene: TRBJ1-1
CDR3aa: ASSPLRRGKDTEAF

v_gene: TRBV18
j_gene: TRBJ2-3
CDR3aa: ASSPVRTSTDTQY

v_gene: TRBV5-8
j_gene: TRBJ1-1
CDR3aa: ASRKGQGLFEAF

v_gene: TRBV4-2
j_gene: TRBJ2-3
CDR3aa: ASGGSGSTDTQY

v_gene: TRBV19
j_gene: TRBJ2-1
CDR3aa: ASSIIAQSSYNEQF

v_gene: TRBV29-1
j_gene: TRBJ2-2
CDR3aa: SGPLAGGRYAGELF

v_gene: TRBV27
j_gene: TRBJ2-5
CDR3aa: ASSLGSARQTKETQY

v_gene: TRBV5-1
j_gene: TRBJ1-4
CDR3aa: ASSLQGATNEKLF

v_gene: TRBV5-1
j_gene: TRBJ2-7
CDR3aa: ASTPQGGGAGYEQY

v_gene: TRBV9
j_gene: TRBJ1-5
CDR3aa: ASSVGLHSNQPQH

v_gene: TRBV7-9
j_gene: TRBJ2-7
CDR3aa: ASSLASVTYEQY

v_gene: TRBV29-1
j_gene: TRBJ1-4
CDR3aa: SVRRTGSQKLF

v_gene: TRBV2
j_gene: TRBJ1-1
CDR3aa: ASSYRTTEAF

v_gene: TRBV27
j_gene: TRBJ1-4
CDR3aa: ASSLAGVGEKLF

v_gene: TRBV14
j_gene: TRBJ1-6
CDR3aa: ASSRRGNSPLH

v_gene: TRBV19
j_gene: TRBJ2-3
CDR3aa: ASSIGGRGGTDTQY

v_gene: TRBV7-9
j_gene: TRBJ1-2
CDR3aa: ASSSIDRGRYGYT

v_gene: TRBV30
j_gene: TRBJ1-3
CDR3aa: AWSDQGWNTIY

v_gene: TRBV27
j_gene: TRBJ2-7
CDR3aa: ASLVFRDRGAEQY

v_gene: TRBV19
j_gene: TRBJ2-7
CDR3aa: ASSTLSGAITYEQY

v_gene: TRBV6-5
j_gene: TRBJ1-3
CDR3aa: ASSYGTGYRNTIY

v_gene: TRBV18
j_gene: TRBJ2-7
CDR3aa: ASSPGLAGGPRDEQY

v_gene: TRBV9
j_gene: TRBJ2-7
CDR3aa: ASSVGTRNYEQY

v_gene: TRBV18
j_gene: TRBJ2-3
CDR3aa: ASSPLGRPSTDTQY

v_gene: TRBV10-3
j_gene: TRBJ2-3
CDR3aa: AISEPGSGTDTQY

v_gene: TRBV5-1
j_gene: TRBJ2-3
CDR3aa: ASSLGQVRTDTQY

v_gene: TRBV11-3
j_gene: TRBJ1-6
CDR3aa: ASSRGHGNSPLH

v_gene: TRBV29-1
j_gene: TRBJ2-7
CDR3aa: SVLPLAGATYEQY

v_gene: TRBV7-8
j_gene: TRBJ2-5
CDR3aa: ASSLQGGRYGQY

v_gene: TRBV19
j_gene: TRBJ1-5
CDR3aa: ASSIDHRGARNQPQH

v_gene: TRBV7-2
j_gene: TRBJ2-3
CDR3aa: ASSAQGVSTDTQY

v_gene: TRBV14
j_gene: TRBJ2-7
CDR3aa: ASSQGAGLSYEQY

v_gene: TRBV5-6
j_gene: TRBJ2-1
CDR3aa: ASSLAGQGSYNEQF

v_gene: TRBV28
j_gene: TRBJ1-4
CDR3aa: ASSFYGWNEKLF

v_gene: TRBV27
j_gene: TRBJ2-1
CDR3aa: ASSLSLAGDNEQF

v_gene: TRBV7-2
j_gene: TRBJ1-1
CDR3aa: ASSLAWGRGNTEAF

v_gene: TRBV10-3
j_gene: TRBJ1-5
CDR3aa: AISESILRGGAQPQH

v_gene: TRBV4-2
j_gene: TRBJ1-6
CDR3aa: ASSQEQGMLNSPLH

v_gene: TRBV7-2
j_gene: TRBJ2-5
CDR3aa: ASSSRQWEAQY

v_gene: TRBV7-9
j_gene: TRBJ2-3
CDR3aa: ASSPYQSDTQY

v_gene: TRBV7-2
j_gene: TRBJ2-1
CDR3aa: ASSLDTGGRF

v_gene: TRBV18
j_gene: TRBJ2-5
CDR3aa: ASSPRTGRETQY